These 9 T cell receptor beta chains were sequenced from one sample in a study of blood T cells in healthy people across ages. Primers used in a second PCR of roughly 6 to 11 cycles were a sample-barcoded 5' primer and a J-beta primer mix. TCRdb called the 5' RACE reads again in MiXCR, with one record for every CDR3 protein. The data show about 1 million distinct CDR3 sequences, with 40% to 45% seen just once and approximately 20% held by the top ten. The source material was blood. These receptors were taken from a woman aged 55-70 years in good health.

The chain uses TRBV29-1 and TRBJ1-5, with 8 bases fitting TRBD1. The CDR3 length is 13 residues. CDR1 SQVTM and CDR2 ANQGSEA come from the germline V gene. After removal of 7 bases from V and 6 bases from J, the junction contained 8 bases not matched to a gene. This CDR3 reads CSARTGTRQPQHF. Written as DNA, the CDR3 is TGCAGCGCCCGGACAGGGACGCGTCAGCCCCAGCATTTT.

The chain has TRBV5-5 and TRBJ2-1; D is undetermined. The ends were cut back, 0 bases at V and 1 base at J, with 11 bases in the middle. CDR1 and CDR2 (germline): SGHKS, YYEKEE (reference sequence). This CDR3 has 16 residues. CDR3 protein: CASSLDLEESYNEQFF. The CDR3 DNA is TGTGCCAGCAGCTTGGATCTAGAGGAATCCTACAATGAGCAGTTCTTC.

A remark on this clonotype: Germline and junction disagree at one end, which may indicate a read error. The CDR3 here is CASSEYEQDF. DNA for the CDR3: TGTGCCAGCAGTGAATACGAGCAGGACTTC. The chain combines TRBV25-1 with TRBJ2-7; D call uncertain. Germline V CDR1 and CDR2: MGHDK, SYGVNS. The CDR3 is 10 residues long.

The chain employs TRBV6-5 and TRBJ2-1; 13 bases match TRBD2. This CDR3 is 15 amino acids long. The germline V gene encodes CDR1 MNHEY and CDR2 SVGAGI. Trimming took 2 bases from V and 10 from J; bases not matched to a gene: 5. The CDR3 is CASSYGLAGVGEQFF. The DNA of the CDR3 is TGTGCCAGCAGTTACGGACTAGCGGGAGTAGGCGAGCAGTTCTTC.

The rearrangement joins TRBV12-3 or TRBV12-4 to TRBJ2-7; possibly TRBD1 or TRBD2 for D (5 bases each). Trimming pared 3 bases from V and 5 bases from J, leaving 14 bases between. This CDR3 has 14 amino acids. CDR3 region: CASSFGGVIDEQYF. The DNA for the CDR3 is TGTGCCAGCAGTTTTGGGGGAGTGATCGACGAGCAGTACTTC.

The chain couples TRBV18 to TRBJ2-5; 7 bases align to TRBD1. The last part of the DNA fits TRBJ2-7 better; the J call may be wrong. Germline V lookup: CDR1 KGHSH, CDR2 LQKENI. CDR3 length: 14 residues. The CDR3 DNA reads as TGTGCCAGCTCACTTCCGGGACAGTTCTACGAGCAGTACTTC. This encodes CASSLPGQFYEQYF.

The genes are TRBV20-1 and TRBJ2-5; D ambiguous. Germline values: CDR1 DFQATT, CDR2 SNEGSKA (reference sequence). This CDR3 contains 12 residues. Trimming took 5 bases from V and 1 from J, leaving 8 bases between them. The CDR3 DNA reads TGCAGTGCTCGAAAGATCCAAGAGACCCAGTACTTC. The encoded protein is CSARKIQETQYF.

This clonotype was seen only a few times. The chain carries TRBV7-3 and TRBJ2-1, with unresolved D. The CDR3 sequence is 14 residues long. Germline loops: CDR1 SGHTA, CDR2 FQGTGA. V shed 1 base and J shed 3 bases, with 7 bases lying between them. Here the CDR3 reads CASSLMAGYNEQFF. The CDR3 DNA reads TGTGCCAGCAGCTTAATGGCAGGCTACAATGAGCAGTTCTTC.

This clonotype is a singleton in its sample. The CDR3 loop reads CASSLISGRPDTQYF. DNA for the CDR3: TGTGCCAGCAGCTTAATTAGCGGGAGGCCAGATACGCAGTATTTT. V usage is TRBV7-9 and J usage is TRBJ2-3, with 10 bases that match TRBD2. The ends lost 2 bases at V and 4 bases at J; junction bases unmatched: 3. This CDR3 comprises 15 residues. Germline values: CDR1 SEHNR, CDR2 FQNEAQ (reference sequence).